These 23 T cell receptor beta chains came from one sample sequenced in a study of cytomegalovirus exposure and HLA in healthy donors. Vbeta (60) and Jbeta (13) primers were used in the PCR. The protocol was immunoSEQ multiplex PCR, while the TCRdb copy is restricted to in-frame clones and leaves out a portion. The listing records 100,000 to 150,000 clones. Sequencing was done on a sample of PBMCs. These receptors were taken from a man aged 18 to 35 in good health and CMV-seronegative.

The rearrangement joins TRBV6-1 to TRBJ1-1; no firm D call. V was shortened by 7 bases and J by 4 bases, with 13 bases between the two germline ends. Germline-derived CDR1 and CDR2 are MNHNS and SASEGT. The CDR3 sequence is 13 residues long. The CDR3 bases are TGTGCCAGCAACCCAGGCCCGAGCACTGAAGCTTTCTTT. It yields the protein CASNPGPSTEAFF.

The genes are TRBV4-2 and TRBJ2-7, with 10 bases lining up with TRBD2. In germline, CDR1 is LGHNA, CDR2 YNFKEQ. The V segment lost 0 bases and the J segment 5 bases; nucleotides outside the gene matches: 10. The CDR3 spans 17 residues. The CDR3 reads CASSQDITLAGAHEQYF. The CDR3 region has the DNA TGTGCCAGCAGCCAAGATATTACGCTAGCGGGAGCCCACGAGCAGTACTTC.

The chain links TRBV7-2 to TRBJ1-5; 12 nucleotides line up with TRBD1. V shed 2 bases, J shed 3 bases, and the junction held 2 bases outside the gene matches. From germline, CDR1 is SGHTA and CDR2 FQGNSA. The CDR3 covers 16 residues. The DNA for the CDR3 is TGTGCCAGCAGCTTATTGGGACAGGGGGCCAATCAGCCCCAGCATTTT. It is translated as CASSLLGQGANQPQHF.

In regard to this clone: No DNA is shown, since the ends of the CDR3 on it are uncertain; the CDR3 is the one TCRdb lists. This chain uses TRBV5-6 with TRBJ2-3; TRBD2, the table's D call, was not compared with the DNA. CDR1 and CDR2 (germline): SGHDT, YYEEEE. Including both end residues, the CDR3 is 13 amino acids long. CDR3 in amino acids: CASSFASGSNKYF.

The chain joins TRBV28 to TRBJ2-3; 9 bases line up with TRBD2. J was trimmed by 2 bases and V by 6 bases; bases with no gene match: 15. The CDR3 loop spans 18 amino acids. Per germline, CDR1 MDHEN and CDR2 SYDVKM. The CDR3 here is CASRAQRPRLAATDTQYF. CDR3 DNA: TGTGCCAGCAGGGCCCAGAGACCGAGACTAGCGGCCACAGATACGCAGTATTTT.

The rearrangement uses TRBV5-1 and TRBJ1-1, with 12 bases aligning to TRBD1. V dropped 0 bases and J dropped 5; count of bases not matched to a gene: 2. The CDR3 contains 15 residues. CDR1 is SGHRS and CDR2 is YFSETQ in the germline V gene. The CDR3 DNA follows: TGCGCCAGCAGCTTGGGGGGACAGGGGGCGACTGAAGCTTTCTTT. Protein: CASSLGGQGATEAFF.

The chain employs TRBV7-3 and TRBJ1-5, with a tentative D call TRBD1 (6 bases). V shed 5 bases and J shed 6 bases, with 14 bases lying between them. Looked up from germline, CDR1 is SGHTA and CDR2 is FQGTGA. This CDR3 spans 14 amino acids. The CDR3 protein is CASSPQGVSQPQHF. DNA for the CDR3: TGTGCCAGCAGCCCACAGGGAGTTTCTCAGCCCCAGCATTTT.

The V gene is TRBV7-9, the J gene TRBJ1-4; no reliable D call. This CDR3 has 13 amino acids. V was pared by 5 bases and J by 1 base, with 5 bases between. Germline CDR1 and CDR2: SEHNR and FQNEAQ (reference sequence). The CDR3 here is CASSPRTNEKLFF. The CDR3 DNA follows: TGTGCCAGCAGCCCGCGAACTAATGAAAAACTGTTTTTT.

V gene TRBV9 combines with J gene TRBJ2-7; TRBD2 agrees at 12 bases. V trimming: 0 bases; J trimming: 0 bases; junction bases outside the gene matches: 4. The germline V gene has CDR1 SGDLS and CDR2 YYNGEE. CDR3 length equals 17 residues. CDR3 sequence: CASSVGLAGGFSYEQYF. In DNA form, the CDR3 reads TGTGCCAGCAGCGTAGGCCTAGCGGGGGGGTTCTCCTACGAGCAGTACTTC.

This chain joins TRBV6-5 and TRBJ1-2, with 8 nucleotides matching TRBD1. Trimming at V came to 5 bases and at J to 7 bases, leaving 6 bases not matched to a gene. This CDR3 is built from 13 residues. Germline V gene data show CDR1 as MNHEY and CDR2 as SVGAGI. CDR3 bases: TGTGCCAGCAGTATAGACAGGGGCGGTGGCTACACCTTC. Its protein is CASSIDRGGGYTF.

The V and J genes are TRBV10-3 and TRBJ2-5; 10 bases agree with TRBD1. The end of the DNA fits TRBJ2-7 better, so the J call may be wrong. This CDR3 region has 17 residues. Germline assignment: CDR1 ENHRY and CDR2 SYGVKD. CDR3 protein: CAIGQGPTGTGVNEQYF. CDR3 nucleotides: TGTGCCATAGGGCAAGGACCGACCGGGACAGGGGTTAACGAGCAGTACTTC.

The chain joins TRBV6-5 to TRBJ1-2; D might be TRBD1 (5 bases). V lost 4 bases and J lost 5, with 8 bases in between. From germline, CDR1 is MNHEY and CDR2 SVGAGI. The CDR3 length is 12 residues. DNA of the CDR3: TGTGCCAGCAGTTTCGACAGTTATGGCTACACCTTC. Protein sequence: CASSFDSYGYTF.

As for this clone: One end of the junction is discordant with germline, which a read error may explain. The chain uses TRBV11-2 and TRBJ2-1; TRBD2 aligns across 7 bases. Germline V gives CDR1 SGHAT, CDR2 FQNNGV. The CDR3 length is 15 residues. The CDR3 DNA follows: TGTGCCGGCAGCTTTAAACGGGACTACTACAATGAGCAGTTCTTC. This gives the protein CAGSFKRDYYNEQFF.

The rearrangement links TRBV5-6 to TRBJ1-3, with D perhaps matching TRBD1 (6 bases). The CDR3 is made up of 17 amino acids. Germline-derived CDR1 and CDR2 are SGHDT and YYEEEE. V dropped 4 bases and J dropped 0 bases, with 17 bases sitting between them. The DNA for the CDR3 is TGTGCCAGCAGCCCCCTCGGGCAGGGGAGCTCTGGAAACACCATATATTTT. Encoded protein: CASSPLGQGSSGNTIYF.

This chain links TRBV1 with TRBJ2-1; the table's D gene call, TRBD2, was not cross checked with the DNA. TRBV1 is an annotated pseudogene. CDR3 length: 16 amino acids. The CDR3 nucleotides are TGCACCAGCAGCCAGGAGGCTAGCGGCTCCTACAATGAGCAGTTCTTC. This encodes CTSSQEASGSYNEQFF.

For the CDR3, the DNA is TGTGCCAGCAGTCACAGGCGACTGGATCAGCCCCAGCATTTT. Its translation: CASSHRRLDQPQHF. The V call is TRBV28, the J call TRBJ1-5; possible D gene TRBD1, 5 bases. The CDR3 is 14 amino acids. Germline V gene lookup returns CDR1 MDHEN and CDR2 SYDVKM. The V and J ends lost 5 bases and 5 bases respectively, with 13 bases between them.

CDR3 protein: CASSSRGGSTNEKLFF. In nucleotides, the CDR3 is TGTGCCAGCAGCTCGCGGGGGGGGTCAACTAATGAAAAACTGTTTTTT. The chain has TRBV7-9 and TRBJ1-4, with D tentatively TRBD1 (5 bases). CDR1 is SEHNR and CDR2 is FQNEAQ in the germline V gene (reference sequence). The CDR3 sequence is 16 residues long. V lost 4 bases to trimming and J lost 0 bases, with 12 bases between them.

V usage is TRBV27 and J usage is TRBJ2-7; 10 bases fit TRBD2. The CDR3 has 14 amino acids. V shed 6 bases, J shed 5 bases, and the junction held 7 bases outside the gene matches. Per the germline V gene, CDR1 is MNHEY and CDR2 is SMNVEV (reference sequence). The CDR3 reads CASRNLAGANEQYF. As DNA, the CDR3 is TGTGCCAGCAGAAACCTAGCGGGAGCTAACGAGCAGTACTTC.

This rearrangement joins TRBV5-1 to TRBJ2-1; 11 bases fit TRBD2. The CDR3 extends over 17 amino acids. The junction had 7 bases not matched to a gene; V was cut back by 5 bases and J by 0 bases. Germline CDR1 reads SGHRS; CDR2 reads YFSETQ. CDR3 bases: TGCGCCAGCAGTCCTAGCGGGGGGTATAGCTCCTACAATGAGCAGTTCTTC. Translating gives CASSPSGGYSSYNEQFF.

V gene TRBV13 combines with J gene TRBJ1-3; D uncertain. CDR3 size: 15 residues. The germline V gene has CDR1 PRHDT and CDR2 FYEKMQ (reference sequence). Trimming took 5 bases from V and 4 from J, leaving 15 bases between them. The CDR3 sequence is CASSEAGVAGNTIYF. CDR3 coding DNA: TGTGCCAGCAGCGAAGCGGGAGTAGCGGGAAACACCATATATTTT.

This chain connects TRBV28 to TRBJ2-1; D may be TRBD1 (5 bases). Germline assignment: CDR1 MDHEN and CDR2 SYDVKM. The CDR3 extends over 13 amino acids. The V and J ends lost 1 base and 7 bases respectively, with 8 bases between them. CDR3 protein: CASSLLGANEQFF. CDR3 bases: TGTGCCAGCAGTTTATTAGGGGCGAATGAGCAGTTCTTC.

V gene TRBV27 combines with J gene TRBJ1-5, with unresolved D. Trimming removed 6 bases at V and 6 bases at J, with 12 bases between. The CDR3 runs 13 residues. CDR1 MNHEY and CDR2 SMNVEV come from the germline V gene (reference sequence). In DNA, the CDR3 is TGTGCCAGCAGGCCCCACGAGGGTCAGCCCCAGCATTTT. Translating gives CASRPHEGQPQHF.

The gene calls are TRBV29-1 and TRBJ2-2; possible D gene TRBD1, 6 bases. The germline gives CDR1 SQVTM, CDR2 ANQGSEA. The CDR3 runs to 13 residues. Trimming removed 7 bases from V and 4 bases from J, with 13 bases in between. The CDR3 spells CSGYTTGTGELFF. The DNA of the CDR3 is TGCAGCGGATACACGACAGGCACCGGGGAGCTGTTTTTT.